The 13 T cell receptor beta chains in this list originate from one sample, sequenced in a study of T-cell memory formation after mild COVID-19. TCRdb re-called the 5' RACE reads with MiXCR, one entry per CDR3 protein. Among 270,000 or so distinct CDR3 sequences listed, over 15% were seen once. Material: PBMCs or a T cell subset sorted from them (not recorded which). These receptor sequences come from a man between 18 and 35 years old who had mild COVID-19 (a few samples of this study predate the infection). Cell type and time point are not known.

This clonotype was counted many times. CDR3 DNA sequence: TGTGCCAGCAGCTGGACTAGCGGGGTGGGGGAGACCCAGTACTTC. Its translation is CASSWTSGVGETQYF. V and J are TRBV7-2 and TRBJ2-5, with 12 nucleotides matching TRBD2. This CDR3 contains 15 residues. Germline V gene sequence: CDR1 SGHTA, CDR2 FQGNSA. V shed 4 bases and J 5 bases; nucleotides not matched to a gene: 5.

This clonotype was seen more than once but under ten times. The chain recombines TRBV7-9 with TRBJ2-3, with D perhaps TRBD2 (6 bases). Between the trimmed V and J ends, which lost 6 bases and 0 bases, there was a span of 16 bases. CDR1 and CDR2 from the germline V gene are SEHNR and FQNEAQ (reference sequence). The CDR3 loop spans 16 amino acids. The DNA of the CDR3 is TGTGCCAGCAGTGCCCTGTCCCGGGGGAGCACAGATACGCAGTATTTT. Protein: CASSALSRGSTDTQYF.

This clonotype was recorded a few times. The rearrangement joins TRBV6-2 or TRBV6-3 to TRBJ2-1, with a tentative D call TRBD2 (6 bases). CDR3 length: 15 amino acids. V lost 5 bases and J 9 bases, leaving 20 bases between the germline ends. The V gene's germline CDR1 is MNHEY and CDR2 SVGEGT. CDR3 in amino acids: CASSRGPTSWGEQFF. In DNA, the CDR3 is TGTGCCAGCAGTAGGGGACCGACTAGTTGGGGTGAGCAGTTCTTC.

This sequence joins TRBV29-1 and TRBJ1-6; TRBD1 might be the D (5 bases). V lost 4 bases and J lost 8, with 9 bases in between. The CDR3 sequence is 12 residues long. Germline CDR1 and CDR2: SQVTM and ANQGSEA. Written as DNA, the CDR3 is TGCAGCGTTGCCAGGGCCGATTCACCCCTCCACTTT. Amino acids: CSVARADSPLHF.

This clonotype came up a few times. CDR3 loop: CASSSTLKRGLQETQYF. The CDR3 DNA is TGTGCCAGCAGCTCCACGCTAAAGAGGGGCCTCCAAGAGACCCAGTACTTC. The genes are TRBV7-2 and TRBJ2-5; perhaps D is TRBD1 or TRBD2 (5 bases each). V gave up 4 bases and J gave up 1 base, with 19 bases separating them. This CDR3 is built from 17 residues. Germline CDR1 and CDR2: SGHTA and FQGNSA.

This clonotype has more than one count but fewer than ten. V is TRBV7-6 and J is TRBJ1-6; D not resolved. The CDR3 loop spans 17 amino acids. Germline V gene lookup returns CDR1 SGHVS and CDR2 FNYEAQ. The germline V and J ends were trimmed by 0 bases and 8 bases, with 17 bases remaining between them. CDR3 sequence (DNA): TGTGCCAGCAGCTTAGCCCAGACCCAACGTAAGGATTCACCCCTCCACTTT. Its translation: CASSLAQTQRKDSPLHF.

This clonotype turned up a few times. As DNA, the CDR3 is TGTGCCAGCAGCACCGGGGGGGCGTCGAGATCACCCCTCCACTTT. Encoded protein: CASSTGGASRSPLHF. The chain has TRBV12-3 or TRBV12-4 and TRBJ1-6, with a tentative D call TRBD1 (6 bases). The V and J ends lost 6 bases and 10 bases respectively, with 19 bases between them. The CDR3 consists of 15 residues.

The rearrangement joins TRBV11-1 to TRBJ1-4; D may be TRBD1 (6 bases). The CDR3 is 13 amino acids. Per the germline V gene, CDR1 is SGHAT and CDR2 is FQDESV (reference sequence). The V gene lost 6 bases and the J gene lost 8 bases, with 13 bases spanning the gap. CDR3 sequence reads: CASRFTGNEKLFF. The CDR3 DNA reads as TGTGCCAGCAGATTCACAGGGAACGAAAAACTGTTTTTT. The variable domain in full, completed from reference TRBV11-1 and TRBJ1-4, reads EAEVAQSPRYKITEKSQAVAFWCDPISGHATLYWYRQILGQGPELLVQFQDESVVDDSQLPKDRFSAERLKGVDSTLKIQPAELGDSAMYLCASRFTGNEKLFFGSGTQLSVL.

This clonotype was seen only a few times. The chain links TRBV7-2 to TRBJ1-4, with D perhaps TRBD1 (5 bases). CDR3 length: 15 residues. V dropped 5 bases and J dropped 1 base, with 11 bases sitting between them. Germline CDR1 is SGHTA and CDR2 is FQGNSA. CDR3 DNA sequence: TGTGCCAGCAGCCCCATTCAGGGAACTAATGAAAAACTGTTTTTT. It yields the protein CASSPIQGTNEKLFF.

The chain is built from TRBV28 and TRBJ1-1; D not certain. The V and J ends lost 3 bases and 2 bases respectively, with 16 bases between them. The CDR3 contains 16 residues. CDR1 and CDR2 (germline): MDHEN, SYDVKM. The CDR3 region has the DNA TGTGCCAGCAGTTTTATCATAGGGTTAGCTAACACTGAAGCTTTCTTT. It yields the protein CASSFIIGLANTEAFF. Looking up the rest from reference TRBV28 and TRBJ1-1 gives the full variable domain: DVKVTQSSRYLVKRTGEKVFLECVQDMDHENMFWYRQDPGLGLRLIYFSYDVKMKEKGDIPEGYSVSREKKERFSLILESASTNQTSMYLCASSFIIGLANTEAFFGQGTRLTVV.

The genes are TRBV7-2 and TRBJ1-4; 8 nucleotides line up with TRBD1. The CDR3 is made up of 15 amino acids. The germline gives CDR1 SGHTA, CDR2 FQGNSA. V gave up 4 bases and J gave up 7 bases; unmatched junction bases: 8. The DNA of the CDR3 is TGTGCCAGCAGCTCCTGGACAGGGAGCCTTGAAAAACTGTTTTTT. It translates to CASSSWTGSLEKLFF.

There are a few counts of this clonotype. The chain is built from TRBV6-1 and TRBJ1-1; 12 bases fit TRBD1. V shed 6 bases, J shed 4 bases, and the junction held 6 bases outside the gene matches. The germline V gene has CDR1 MNHNS and CDR2 SASEGT. The CDR3 contains 15 residues. CDR3: CASRGQGARVTEAFF. Written as DNA, the CDR3 is TGTGCCAGCAGGGGACAGGGGGCTCGGGTCACTGAAGCTTTCTTT.

The chain links TRBV7-2 to TRBJ1-2; no definite D call. The CDR3 consists of 14 residues. CDR1 and CDR2 (germline): SGHTA, FQGNSA. V lost 7 bases to trimming and J lost 4 bases, with 16 bases between them. The CDR3 DNA reads as TGTGCCAGCACTCCTCCAACAGCGTTCTATGGCTACACCTTC. Amino acid sequence: CASTPPTAFYGYTF. Full variable domain (outside the CDR3, taken from reference TRBV7-2 and TRBJ1-2): GAGVSQSPSNKVTEKGKDVELRCDPISGHTALYWYRQSLGQGLEFLIYFQGNSAPDKSGLPSDRFSAERTGGSVSTLTIQRTQQEDSAVYLCASTPPTAFYGYTFGSGTRLTVV.